This TCR beta chain was sequenced for a study of naive and memory T cell subsets. Study-wide points: In naive cells, over 90% of TCR sequences were seen only once.

This clonotype has more than one count but fewer than ten. What it binds is not known. The beta constant-region primer was an equimolar mix of two oligonucleotides covering TRBC1 and TRBC2. The ligated cDNA underwent four PCR rounds using SP2 and nested alpha and beta constant-region primers. TCRdb recomputed calls from the UMI-ligation and nested PCR reads with MiXCR, one row per CDR3 protein. The sample holds 80,000 or so distinct CDR3 sequences, about 10% seen once. Cells stained for CD3, CD4, CD8, CD45RA and CD27 were sorted into four subsets. What was sequenced was naive CD8+ T cells from blood. This TCR derives from a human donor in good health.

The CDR3 spells CASSSPEDPTKQYF. DNA of the CDR3: TGTGCCAGCAGCTCGCCCGAGGATCCGACGAAGCAGTACTTC. V gene TRBV7-9 combines with J gene TRBJ2-7; D gene unclear. This CDR3 region has 14 residues. Between the trimmed V and J ends, which lost 4 bases and 8 bases, there was a span of 18 bases. The germline V gene encodes CDR1 SEHNR and CDR2 FQNEAQ (reference sequence).